This T cell receptor (beta chain) was sequenced in a study of Graves' ophthalmopathy and Graves' hyperthyroidism. Overall study results and limits: A classifier, a 13-signature model, separated ophthalmopathy from stable hyperthyroidism with about 88% sensitivity and about 83% specificity.

Beta-chain TCR CDR3 regions were amplified from RNA transcripts. Scientists carried out first-round RT-PCR using HTBI primers and then a second-round multiplex PCR. TCRdb itself ran the multiplex PCR reads through MiXCR, one entry per CDR3 protein. The sample lists over 650,000 distinct CDR3 sequences; 35% to 50% were seen once. Moderate-to-severe activity, with CAS ≥3, NOSPECS ≥4 and duration under 3 months, characterized the donors with ophthalmopathy. Many counts were recorded for this clonotype. Antigen unknown. This TCR derives from an adult man with Graves' ophthalmopathy. Sequencing input: peripheral blood.

The CDR3 sequence is CASSIATGPGNTIYF. CDR3 nucleotides: TGTGCCAGTAGTATAGCCACGGGGCCTGGAAACACCATATATTTT. The chain combines TRBV19 with TRBJ1-3; maybe TRBD1 (5 bases). The germline V gene has CDR1 LNHDA and CDR2 SQIVND (reference sequence). Trimming took 1 base from V and 2 from J, leaving 9 bases between them. The CDR3 runs 15 residues.